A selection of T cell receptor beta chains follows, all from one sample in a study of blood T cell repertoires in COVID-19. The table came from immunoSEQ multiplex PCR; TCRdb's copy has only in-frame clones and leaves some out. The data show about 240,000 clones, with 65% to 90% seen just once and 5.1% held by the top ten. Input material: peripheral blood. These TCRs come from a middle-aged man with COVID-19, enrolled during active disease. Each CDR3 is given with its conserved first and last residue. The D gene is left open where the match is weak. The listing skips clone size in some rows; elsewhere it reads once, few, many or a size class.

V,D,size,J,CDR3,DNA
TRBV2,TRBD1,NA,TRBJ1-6,CASSKGASNSPLHF,TGTGCCAGCAGTAAGGGGGCAAGTAATTCACCCCTCCACTTT
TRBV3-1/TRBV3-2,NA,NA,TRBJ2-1,CASSQDRRGGQFF,TGTGCCAGCAGCCAAGATCGGAGGGGTGGGCAGTTCTTC
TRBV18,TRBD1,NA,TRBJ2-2,CASSPGAGGFNTGELFF,TGTGCCAGCTCACCAGGCGCAGGGGGCTTTAACACCGGGGAGCTGTTTTTT
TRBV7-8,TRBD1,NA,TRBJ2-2,CASSLQSTGANTGELFF,TGTGCCAGCAGCTTACAGTCCACAGGGGCGAACACCGGGGAGCTGTTTTTT
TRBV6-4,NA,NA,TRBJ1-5,CASSDPESPISNQPQHF,TGTGCCAGCAGTGACCCTGAGAGTCCGATTAGCAATCAGCCCCAGCATTTT
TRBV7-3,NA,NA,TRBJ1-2,CASSRDTPVLTF,TGTGCCAGCAGCCGGGACACTCCCGTCCTCACCTTC
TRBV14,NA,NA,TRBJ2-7,CASSQELAIGEQYF,TGTGCCAGCAGCCAAGAACTAGCTATTGGCGAGCAGTACTTC
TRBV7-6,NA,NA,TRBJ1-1,CASSSTFSEAFF,TGTGCCAGCAGCTCGACATTCTCTGAAGCTTTCTTT
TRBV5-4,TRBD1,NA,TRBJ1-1,CASSLGGRGDSGGEAFF,TGTGCCAGCAGCTTGGGTGGTCGTGGGGACTCAGGGGGTGAAGCTTTCTTT
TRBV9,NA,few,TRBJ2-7,CASSAHYRVSDEQYF,TGTGCCAGCAGCGCCCATTACAGGGTCTCGGACGAGCAGTACTTC
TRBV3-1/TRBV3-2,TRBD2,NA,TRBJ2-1,CASRGSGGAYNEQFF,TGTGCCAGCAGAGGCAGCGGGGGGGCCTACAATGAGCAGTTCTTC
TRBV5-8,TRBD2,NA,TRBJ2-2,CASGGGSPANTGELFF,TGTGCCAGCGGCGGGGGGAGTCCGGCGAACACCGGGGAGCTGTTTTTT
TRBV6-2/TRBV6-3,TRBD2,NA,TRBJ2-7,CASSYLPGAGMYEQYF,TGTGCCAGCAGTTACCTGCCAGGAGCGGGGATGTACGAGCAGTACTTC
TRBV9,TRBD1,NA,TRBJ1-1,CASSVAATGVNTEAFF,TGTGCCAGCAGCGTAGCCGCGACAGGGGTTAACACTGAAGCTTTCTTT
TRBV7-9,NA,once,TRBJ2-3,CASSMTGSTDTQYF,TGTGCCAGCAGCATGACAGGTAGCACAGATACGCAGTATTTT
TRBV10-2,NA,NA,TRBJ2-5,CASKRGGQETQYF,TGCGCCAGCAAGAGGGGGGGGCAAGAGACCCAGTACTTC